This TCR beta chain was sequenced in a study of cytomegalovirus exposure and HLA in healthy donors. Points from the study as a whole: A missense variant in DCLRE1C was later tied to TCR beta V- and J-gene trimming. Sequencing likely caused a cluster of highly shared sequence variants. When a later analysis compared HLA-associated TCR beta chains with equally common others, the HLA-associated chains turned out to be more clonally expanded and to have lower generation probabilities.

Vbeta (60) and Jbeta (13) primers were used in the PCR. This table comes from immunoSEQ multiplex PCR, and its TCRdb copy is limited to in-frame clones, with some not included. This table holds about 140,000 clones, 72% found once. Looked up from germline, CDR1 is GTSNPN and CDR2 is SVGIG (reference sequence). The germline V and J ends were trimmed by 2 bases and 0 bases, with 5 bases remaining between them. The CDR3 has 12 residues. Points on this clone: Antigen: not known.

The sequence was obtained from a man aged 40-55 years in good health and CMV-seronegative. The sequenced sample consisted of PBMCs. The chain has TRBV30 and TRBJ2-7; D call uncertain. This chain's CDR3 is CAWSYSSYEQYF. For the CDR3, the DNA is TGTGCCTGGAGTTACAGCTCCTACGAGCAGTACTTC.